This T cell receptor beta chain was sequenced in a study of CD8+CD57+ T cells in acquired aplastic anemia. TCR beta VDJ and CDR3 profiling used genomic DNA as template. One entry per CDR3 protein, called by TCRdb with MiXCR from the reads. The sample lists 200,000 to 250,000 distinct CDR3 sequences; approximately 60% were seen once. The V segment lost 4 bases and the J segment 10 bases; nucleotides outside the gene matches: 12. Per germline, CDR1 DFQATT and CDR2 SNEGSKA (reference sequence). This CDR3 contains 14 residues. Sequencing was done on patients that had shown CD8+CD57+ cell expansion by flow cytometry.

The rearrangement uses TRBV20-1 and TRBJ2-1; 8 bases line up with TRBD2. The receptor was derived from a human donor with aplastic anemia. Sequencing was performed on sorted CD4+, CD8+, or CD8+CD57+ T cells (not recorded which) from PBMCs. The CDR3, as DNA: TGCAGTGCTAAAACCGACGGGGGGGCGAGGGAGCAGTTCTTC. Its protein is CSAKTDGGAREQFF.